These T cell receptor beta chains were read from a single sample in a study of shared clonotypes between healthy human individuals. Produced via immunoSEQ multiplex PCR; TCRdb's table is partial and in-frame only. The repertoire holds 2 million to 2.5 million clones, with 90% to 95% as singletons. The sequencing sample was made of naive CD4+ T cells from PBMCs. The receptors here all came from a young man in good health. Some clones in this sample may be carry-over from other donors' samples. The CDR3 runs from the conserved cysteine through the conserved F or W. Fields, in order: D gene, clone size, V gene, J gene, CDR3 DNA, CDR3 protein. D genes are given only for firm matches. A clone size is listed for some rows: how often the clone was seen (once, few, many), or a class if it is expanded.

D: -; size: -; V: TRBV29-1; J: TRBJ2-1; DNA: TGCAGCGTGGCTTATAATGAGCAGTTCTTC; CDR3: CSVAYNEQFF
D: -; size: -; V: TRBV7-2; J: TRBJ2-7; DNA: TGTGCCAGCAGCTTAGCGTTTCGAGAGCAGTACTTC; CDR3: CASSLAFREQYF
D: -; size: -; V: TRBV30; J: TRBJ2-7; DNA: TGTGCCTGGATGCCACAGGGATTTTACGAGCAGTACTTC; CDR3: CAWMPQGFYEQYF
D: -; size: -; V: TRBV7-2; J: TRBJ1-2; DNA: TGTGCCAGCAGCTTGAAACCAGGGGATGGCTACACCTTC; CDR3: CASSLKPGDGYTF
D: -; size: -; V: TRBV19; J: TRBJ1-4; DNA: TGTGCCAGTAGTCCCCACAGGGCAACTAATGAAAAACTGTTTTTT; CDR3: CASSPHRATNEKLFF
D: -; size: -; V: TRBV2; J: TRBJ2-2; DNA: TGTGCCAGCTCACAAGAGGGCGGGGAGCTGTTTTTT; CDR3: CASSQEGGELFF
D: -; size: once; V: TRBV2; J: TRBJ2-7; DNA: TGTGCCAGCAGTGACCAGGGGGAGGCTTACGAGCAGTACTTC; CDR3: CASSDQGEAYEQYF
D: -; size: -; V: TRBV5-1; J: TRBJ2-3; DNA: TGCGCCAGCAGCTTGGCAGGGGTTCTAAATACGCAGTATTTT; CDR3: CASSLAGVLNTQYF
D: -; size: -; V: TRBV5-5; J: TRBJ2-7; DNA: TGTGCCAGCAGCTTGGATCCGGGTCGCTACGAGCAGTACTTC; CDR3: CASSLDPGRYEQYF
D: -; size: -; V: TRBV7-2; J: TRBJ1-1; DNA: TGTGCCAGCAGTTCACAGGGCAACACTGAAGCTTTCTTT; CDR3: CASSSQGNTEAFF
D: TRBD1; size: -; V: TRBV18; J: TRBJ2-3; DNA: TGTGCCAGCTCACCGAAGGGACAGGGTAGCACAGATACGCAGTATTTT; CDR3: CASSPKGQGSTDTQYF
D: -; size: -; V: TRBV10-3; J: TRBJ1-3; DNA: TGTGCCATCAGCGAGTCGGGGGTTGGAAACACCATATATTTT; CDR3: CAISESGVGNTIYF
D: -; size: -; V: TRBV5-4; J: TRBJ1-1; DNA: TGTGCCAGCAGAAGAACCCCCAGGGAGATCGGCTCGGCTTTCTTT; CDR3: CASRRTPREIGSAFF
D: -; size: -; V: TRBV28; J: TRBJ2-7; DNA: TGTGCCAGCAGTTTGTCTGGGGTCGGCGAGCAGTACTTC; CDR3: CASSLSGVGEQYF
D: -; size: -; V: TRBV5-1; J: TRBJ1-3; DNA: TGCGCCAGCAGTCCTCAGGGAGGCGGAAACACCATATATTTT; CDR3: CASSPQGGGNTIYF
D: TRBD1; size: -; V: TRBV6-5; J: TRBJ2-7; DNA: TGTGCCAGCAGTTACTCTTTTTCAGGGGGCGTTTACGAGCAGTACTTC; CDR3: CASSYSFSGGVYEQYF